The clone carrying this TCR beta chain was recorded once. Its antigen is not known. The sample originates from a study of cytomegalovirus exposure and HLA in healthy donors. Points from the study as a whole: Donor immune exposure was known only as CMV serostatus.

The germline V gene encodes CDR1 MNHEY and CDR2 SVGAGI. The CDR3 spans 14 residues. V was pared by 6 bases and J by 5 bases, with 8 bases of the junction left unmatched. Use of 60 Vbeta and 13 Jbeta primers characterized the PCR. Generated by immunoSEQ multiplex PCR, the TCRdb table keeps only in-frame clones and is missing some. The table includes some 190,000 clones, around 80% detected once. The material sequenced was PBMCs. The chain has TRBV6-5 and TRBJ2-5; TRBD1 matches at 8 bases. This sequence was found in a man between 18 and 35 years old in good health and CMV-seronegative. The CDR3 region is CASSRDRGSETQYF. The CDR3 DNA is TGTGCCAGCAGCCGCGACAGGGGTAGCGAGACCCAGTACTTC.